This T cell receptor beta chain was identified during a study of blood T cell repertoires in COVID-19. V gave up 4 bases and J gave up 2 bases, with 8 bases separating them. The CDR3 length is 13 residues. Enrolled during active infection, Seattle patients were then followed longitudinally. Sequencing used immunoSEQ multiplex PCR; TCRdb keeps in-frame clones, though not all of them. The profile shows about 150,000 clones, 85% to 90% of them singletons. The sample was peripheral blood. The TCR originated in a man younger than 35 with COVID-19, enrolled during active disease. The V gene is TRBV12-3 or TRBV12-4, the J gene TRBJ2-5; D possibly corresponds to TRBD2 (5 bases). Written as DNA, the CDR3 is TGTGCCAGCAGTTCGAGCGGACAAGAGACCCAGTACTTC. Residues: CASSSSGQETQYF.